Each of the 32 T cell receptor beta chains below was sequenced from the same sample in a study of blood T cells in healthy people across ages. Using a J-beta primer mix together with a sample-barcoded 5' primer, a second PCR was run for roughly 7 to 11 cycles. Via MiXCR, TCRdb re-called the 5' RACE reads, giving one row per CDR3 protein. The sample holds 650,000 to 1,000,000 distinct CDR3 sequences, 35% to 40% seen once. Sequencing was performed on blood. Every receptor here comes from a young man in good health.

The CDR3, as DNA: TGTGCCAGCAAAAGGACAGGGGGCCACGAGCAGTACTTC. It specifies CASKRTGGHEQYF. This sequence joins TRBV27 and TRBJ2-7, with TRBD1 matching over 11 bases. After removal of 7 bases from V and 5 bases from J, the junction contained 4 bases not matched to a gene. Germline V CDR1 and CDR2: MNHEY, SMNVEV (reference sequence). CDR3 length: 13 amino acids.

This chain connects TRBV12-3 or TRBV12-4 to TRBJ2-5, with 7 nucleotides matching TRBD2. The CDR3 sequence is 14 residues long. The V segment lost 7 bases and the J segment 5 bases; nucleotides outside the gene matches: 10. The CDR3 spells CASTHGLGGETQYF. The CDR3, as DNA: TGTGCCAGCACCCACGGACTGGGAGGGGAGACCCAGTACTTC.

This clonotype was counted many times. This chain links TRBV20-1 with TRBJ2-7, with D possibly TRBD1 on 6 matching bases. Trimming removed 0 bases from V and 4 bases from J, with 13 bases in between. Per the germline V gene, CDR1 is DFQATT and CDR2 is SNEGSKA (reference sequence). CDR3 size: 14 residues. The CDR3 sequence is CSARDPQGSYEQYF. CDR3 bases: TGCAGTGCTAGAGATCCCCAGGGGTCGTACGAGCAGTACTTC.

About this clonotype itself: It may be a read error: a sequence one base away is much more abundant. The chain links TRBV20-1 to TRBJ1-2, with 7 positions matching TRBD1. Looked up from germline, CDR1 is DFQATT and CDR2 is SNEGSKA (reference sequence). This CDR3 has 14 amino acids. CDR3 sequence: CTGDSVKVNYGYTF. Here the CDR3 DNA reads TGCACCGGGGACAGCGTCAAAGTTAACTATGGCTACACCTTC.

The sample holds many counts of this clonotype. This chain uses TRBV5-4 with TRBJ1-2; 10 bases agree with TRBD1. The germline V gene has CDR1 SGHNT and CDR2 YYREEE (reference sequence). This CDR3 spans 15 amino acids. With 4 bases clipped from V and 4 bases from J, the junction kept 7 bases outside the gene matches. CDR3 DNA: TGTGCCAGCAGCCCCTGGACAGGGGGATCCTATGGCTACACCTTC. Protein sequence: CASSPWTGGSYGYTF.

As to this clonotype: A much larger clone sits a single nucleotide away, making a read error possible. V and J are TRBV5-1 and TRBJ2-3, with unresolved D. The CDR3 extends over 14 amino acids. Germline V CDR1 and CDR2: SGHRS, YFSETQ. CDR3 DNA: TGCACCAGCAGCTTGGCCGTGACCTTAGATACGCAGTATTTT. The encoded protein is CTSSLAVTLDTQYF.

This clonotype showed up just a few times. V is TRBV28 and J is TRBJ1-5; 9 nucleotides match TRBD1. Germline V gene lookup returns CDR1 MDHEN and CDR2 SYDVKM. The CDR3 is 15 residues long. The V gene end was trimmed by 6 bases and the J gene end by 9 bases; junction bases not matched to a gene: 12. CDR3 sequence reads: CASSYPGQGYSPQHF. CDR3 nucleotides: TGTGCCAGCAGCTATCCGGGACAGGGTTATTCGCCCCAGCATTTT.

For this clonotype: The germline gene is not matched at one end of the junction; a read error may be the cause. The chain has TRBV2 and TRBJ1-1; D remains unclear. The CDR3 totals 11 residues. Germline assignment: CDR1 SNHLY and CDR2 FYNNEI. The chain's CDR3 is CASSGETETFF. The CDR3 DNA reads TGTGCCAGCAGTGGGGAGACTGAAACTTTCTTT.

On this clonotype: The junction differs from germline at one of its ends, possibly a read error. The chain joins TRBV7-2 to TRBJ2-1; 12 nucleotides match TRBD2. Germline-derived CDR1 and CDR2 are SGHTA and FQGNSA. There are 17 residues in the CDR3. This CDR3 reads CVSSHRASGGAYNEQFF. The DNA of the CDR3 is TGTGTCAGCAGCCATCGAGCTAGCGGGGGGGCCTACAATGAGCAGTTCTTC. The full variable domain, in which reference TRBV7-2 and TRBJ2-1 provide the parts outside the CDR3, is GAGVSQSPSNKVTEKGKDVELRCDPISGHTALYWYRQSLGQGLEFLIYFQGNSAPDKSGLPSDRFSAERTGGSVSTLTIQRTQQEDSAVYLCVSSHRASGGAYNEQFFGPGTRLTVL.

This clonotype was picked up a small number of times. The chain has TRBV15 and TRBJ1-5, with TRBD1 matching over 8 bases. Germline values: CDR1 LNHNV, CDR2 YYDKDF (reference sequence). J was trimmed by 4 bases and V by 3 bases; bases with no gene match: 8. This CDR3 has 16 residues. The chain's CDR3 is CATSRSRGQGNQPQHF. The CDR3 DNA reads TGTGCCACCAGCAGGAGCAGGGGGCAGGGTAATCAGCCCCAGCATTTT.

This clonotype was counted a few times. The chain recombines TRBV4-2 with TRBJ2-1; tentatively, D is TRBD1 (5 bases). The germline CDR1 and CDR2 sequences are LGHNA and YNFKEQ. V was trimmed by 0 bases and J by 0 bases, leaving 12 bases between them. The CDR3 contains 17 residues. The CDR3 bases are TGTGCCAGCAGCCAAGATAAGGGTGACAGCTCCTACAATGAGCAGTTCTTC. Translating gives CASSQDKGDSSYNEQFF.

The chain has TRBV4-3 and TRBJ2-1; D might be TRBD1 or TRBD2, each matching 5 bases. The germline CDR1 and CDR2 sequences are LGHNA and YSLEER. V shed 3 bases and J shed 12 bases, with 15 bases lying between them. CDR3 length: 13 amino acids. The CDR3 loop reads CASSQGRGTRQFF. The DNA for the CDR3 is TGCGCCAGCAGCCAGGGACGGGGTACGAGGCAGTTCTTC.

V is TRBV12-3 or TRBV12-4 and J is TRBJ1-5, with D possibly being TRBD1 (6 bases). This CDR3 contains 14 residues. V lost 6 bases to trimming and J lost 6 bases, with 15 bases between them. The CDR3 here is CASSPTGGGQPQHF. The DNA for the CDR3 is TGTGCCAGCAGCCCGACAGGAGGAGGTCAGCCCCAGCATTTT.

This clonotype has a handful of counts. The V and J genes are TRBV4-1 and TRBJ2-5; 8 bases fit TRBD1. The CDR3 loop spans 12 amino acids. The germline CDR1 and CDR2 sequences are MGHRA and YSYEKL. Trimming took 10 bases from V and 4 from J; bases not matched to a gene: 5. CDR3 region: CATAGGGETQYF. The CDR3 DNA reads as TGCGCCACCGCAGGGGGCGGAGAGACCCAGTACTTC.

The chain joins TRBV4-1 to TRBJ1-1, with TRBD1 matching 9 bases. The ends lost 4 bases at V and 3 bases at J; junction bases unmatched: 3. The CDR3 contains 14 residues. Germline V lookup: CDR1 MGHRA, CDR2 YSYEKL. For the CDR3, the DNA is TGCGCCAGCAGCCGAAGACAGGGGGACACTGAAGCTTTCTTT. Protein product: CASSRRQGDTEAFF.

This clonotype was recorded many times. It may be a read error: a sequence one base away is much more abundant. The chain employs TRBV12-3 or TRBV12-4 and TRBJ2-7; no reliable D call. The CDR3 totals 12 residues. Trimming removed 3 bases at V and 3 bases at J, with 6 bases between. CDR3: CASSFGSYEQYF. In DNA form, the CDR3 reads TGTGCCAGCAGTTTTGGCAGCTACGAGCAGTACTTC.

The V gene is TRBV4-1, the J gene TRBJ2-2; D is perhaps TRBD1 or TRBD2 (5 bases each). Trimming took 6 bases from V and 4 from J, leaving 21 bases between them. Germline-derived CDR1 and CDR2 are MGHRA and YSYEKL. This CDR3 has 17 amino acids. CDR3 nucleotide sequence: TGCGCCAGCAGTCCCGGGATCAGGGTAGGATTCACCGGGGAGCTGTTTTTT. This translates into CASSPGIRVGFTGELFF.

This clonotype was picked up a small number of times. This chain links TRBV6-5 with TRBJ2-1; D remains unclear. The V gene lost 7 bases and the J gene lost 10 bases, with 17 bases spanning the gap. Germline V gives CDR1 MNHEY, CDR2 SVGAGI. This CDR3 has 13 residues. CDR3 bases: TGTGCCAGCACCGCCTGGATGGGCGGCGAGCAGTTCTTC. Translating gives CASTAWMGGEQFF.

As for this clonotype: An end of the junction differs from the germline gene, which may be a read error. The chain couples TRBV7-9 to TRBJ2-1; TRBD2 is a possible D gene (5 bases). This CDR3 has 15 residues. From germline, CDR1 is SEHNR and CDR2 FQNEAQ (reference sequence). CDR3 residues: CASSQRASGNNERFF. CDR3 in DNA: TGTGCCAGCAGCCAGAGGGCCAGCGGCAACAATGAGCGGTTCTTC.

This clonotype was detected ten times or more. The rearrangement joins TRBV10-3 to TRBJ2-1; D is unresolved. In germline, CDR1 is ENHRY, CDR2 SYGVKD. Trimming took off 2 bases at V and 4 bases at J, with 3 bases between the two ends. There are 12 residues in the CDR3. CDR3 in amino acids: CAISESYNEQFF. The CDR3 coding sequence is TGTGCCATCAGTGAGAGTTACAATGAGCAGTTCTTC.

This clonotype was counted at least ten times. The rearrangement uses TRBV4-1 and TRBJ2-7; D is unclear. The CDR3 is 15 amino acids. From germline, CDR1 is MGHRA and CDR2 YSYEKL. The V gene lost 2 bases and the J gene lost 2 bases, with 13 bases spanning the gap. CDR3: CASSQSIADAYEQYF. CDR3 DNA sequence: TGCGCCAGCAGCCAATCCATAGCAGATGCCTACGAGCAGTACTTC.

V and J are TRBV7-6 and TRBJ2-3; 7 positions agree with TRBD1. The trim removed 1 base at V and 6 bases at J, leaving 7 bases unmatched. The CDR3 extends over 15 amino acids. CDR1 SGHVS and CDR2 FNYEAQ come from the germline V gene. The CDR3 spells CASSLEGTARDTQYF. The CDR3 nucleotides read TGTGCCAGCAGCTTAGAGGGGACAGCCCGGGATACGCAGTATTTT.

The genes are TRBV6-6 and TRBJ1-5; possibly TRBD1 for D (5 bases). CDR3 length equals 13 residues. Germline V CDR1 and CDR2: MNHNY, SVGAGI (reference sequence). The germline V and J ends were trimmed by 8 bases and 0 bases, with 8 bases remaining between them. As DNA, the CDR3 is TGTGCCAGCGATGGGGGTAGCAATCAGCCCCAGCATTTT. This sequence encodes CASDGGSNQPQHF.

For the CDR3, the DNA is TGTGCTAGTTGCCGGGGACAGCACTCCTACAATGAGCAGTTCTTC. It encodes CASCRGQHSYNEQFF. The chain carries TRBV12-5 and TRBJ2-1, with 7 bases lining up with TRBD1. Germline CDR1 reads LGHNT; CDR2 reads FRNRAP. Losses at the gene ends were 8 bases for V and 0 bases for J; bases not matched to a gene: 7. The CDR3 runs 15 residues.

This clonotype was picked up one time. Mismatch with germline at one junction end may stem from a read error. The rearrangement links TRBV13 to TRBJ1-2; D not resolved. CDR1 is PRHDT and CDR2 is FYEKMQ in the germline V gene (reference sequence). The length of the CDR3 is 13 residues. DNA for the CDR3: TGTGCCAGCAGCTTGACGGGTAACGATGGCTACACCTTC. It encodes CASSLTGNDGYTF.

This clonotype was recorded a few times. V usage is TRBV7-2 and J usage is TRBJ2-5, with no clear D. V dropped 4 bases and J dropped 5 bases, with 11 bases sitting between them. The germline V gene encodes CDR1 SGHTA and CDR2 FQGNSA. This CDR3 has 13 amino acids. The CDR3 sequence: CASSSGNTETQYF. CDR3 in DNA: TGTGCCAGCAGCTCTGGGAATACCGAGACCCAGTACTTC.

This chain connects TRBV12-3 or TRBV12-4 to TRBJ2-1; the match to TRBD1 covers 8 bases. Germline trimming cut 1 base from V and 8 bases from J; bases unmatched to any gene: 7. The CDR3 has 15 residues. As DNA, the CDR3 is TGTGCCAGCAGTTTAGGGCAGGGGGCGATGGATGAGCAGTTCTTC. It specifies CASSLGQGAMDEQFF.

As regards this clonotype: With a much larger clone just one base away, this may be a read error. The chain combines TRBV12-3 or TRBV12-4 with TRBJ2-1, with a tentative D call TRBD1 (5 bases). V was shortened by 0 bases and J by 10 bases, with 13 bases between the two germline ends. The CDR3 sequence is 14 residues long. CDR3 DNA sequence: TGTGCCAGCAGTTTAGCAGGGGCGAACTACGAGCAGTTCTTC. This codes for CASSLAGANYEQFF.

In this sample, this clonotype turned up many times. The chain combines TRBV12-3 or TRBV12-4 with TRBJ2-1; 10 positions match TRBD2. This CDR3 region has 15 residues. V was pared by 5 bases and J by 8 bases, with 9 bases of the junction left unmatched. The CDR3 region has the DNA TGTGCCAGCAGTCCAGCGGGGGGGCTTAGGGATGAGCAGTTCTTC. This encodes CASSPAGGLRDEQFF.

Concerning this clonotype itself: Just one base apart from a much larger clone, this may be a read error. The V and J genes are TRBV20-1 and TRBJ1-5; 7 bases match TRBD1. This CDR3 region has 16 residues. Germline CDR1 is DFQATT and CDR2 is SNEGSKA (reference sequence). Losses at the gene ends were 3 bases for V and 3 bases for J; bases not matched to a gene: 11. The CDR3 DNA reads TGCAGTGCTAGCCCTTTACAGGGGCGGGACAATCAGCCCCAGCATTTT. This sequence encodes CSASPLQGRDNQPQHF.

This clonotype was counted only a few times. The chain uses TRBV30 and TRBJ1-1, with no clear D. This CDR3 spans 13 amino acids. Trimming removed 3 bases from V and 0 bases from J, with 8 bases in between. Germline CDR1 and CDR2: GTSNPN and SVGIG (reference sequence). The CDR3 sequence is CAWSTRMNTEAFF. CDR3 nucleotides: TGTGCCTGGAGCACTAGAATGAACACTGAAGCTTTCTTT. Full variable domain (outside the CDR3, taken from reference TRBV30 and TRBJ1-1): SQTIHQWPATLVQPVGSPLSLECTVEGTSNPNLYWYRQAAGRGLQLLFYSVGIGQISSEVPQNLSASRPQDRQFILSSKKLLLSDSGFYLCAWSTRMNTEAFFGQGTRLTVV.

V and J are TRBV7-2 and TRBJ2-1; 7 bases line up with TRBD1. In germline, CDR1 is SGHTA, CDR2 FQGNSA. V gave up 5 bases and J gave up 13 bases; unmatched junction bases: 11. The CDR3 is 13 residues long. This CDR3 is CASSPTGEETQFF. CDR3 DNA sequence: TGTGCCAGCAGCCCTACAGGGGAAGAGACCCAGTTCTTC.